Presented here are 8 T cell receptor beta chains from one specimen sequenced in a study of shared clonotypes between healthy human individuals. The table came from immunoSEQ multiplex PCR; TCRdb's copy has only in-frame clones and leaves some out. Here the sample spans some 2,100,000 clones, approximately 96% being singletons. Material: naive CD4+ T cells sorted from blood. Described subset: CD45RA+ positively selected. The receptors here all came from a man younger than 35 in good health.

The V and J genes are TRBV5-4 and TRBJ2-1; D is tentatively TRBD1 or TRBD2 (7 bases each). V was cut by 4 bases and J by 7 bases, with 18 bases left in between. Germline V gene sequence: CDR1 SGHNT, CDR2 YYREEE (reference sequence). This CDR3 is built from 15 residues. The CDR3 sequence: CASSPWPQGGNEQFF. CDR3 coding DNA: TGTGCCAGCAGCCCCTGGCCCCAGGGGGGGAATGAGCAGTTCTTC.

The table lists this clone with a count of one. Other DNA sequences in this sample translate to the same CDR3. The chain links TRBV14 to TRBJ2-3, with D unclear. The CDR3 contains 13 residues. Deletions cut 1 base from V and 3 bases from J, with 5 bases between. Germline V CDR1 and CDR2: SGHDN, FVKESK. The CDR3 here is CASSQGLTDTQYF. CDR3 bases: TGTGCCAGCAGCCAAGGGCTAACAGATACGCAGTATTTT.

The V and J genes are TRBV7-2 and TRBJ2-3; D may correspond to TRBD1 or TRBD2 (5 bases each). There are 16 residues in the CDR3. V was clipped by 2 bases and J by 0 bases, with 12 bases between them. In germline, CDR1 is SGHTA, CDR2 FQGNSA. CDR3 DNA sequence: TGTGCCAGCAGCTTAAGGGACGGCTCTAGCACAGATACGCAGTATTTT. This gives the protein CASSLRDGSSTDTQYF.

This chain links TRBV4-2 with TRBJ1-2; D call uncertain. The CDR3 spans 12 residues. Germline V gene lookup returns CDR1 LGHNA and CDR2 YNFKEQ. V gave up 4 bases and J gave up 7 bases, with 10 bases separating them. The CDR3: CASSRGLSGYTF. The DNA of the CDR3 is TGTGCCAGCAGCCGCGGGCTGAGTGGCTACACCTTC.

V is TRBV18 and J is TRBJ1-1; no firm D call. The CDR3 has 14 amino acids. Trimming stripped 4 bases from V and 4 bases from J, with 13 bases between. CDR1 is KGHSH, CDR2 LQKENI, per germline. DNA of the CDR3: TGTGCCAGCTCACAGAACCACCTGGGCACTGAAGCTTTCTTT. It translates to CASSQNHLGTEAFF.

This clone came up once. This sequence joins TRBV11-2 and TRBJ1-1; D is ambiguous. The V gene lost 5 bases and the J gene lost 3 bases, with 4 bases spanning the gap. Germline CDR1 and CDR2: SGHAT and FQNNGV. There are 11 residues in the CDR3. The CDR3 loop reads CASSSYTEAFF. CDR3 bases: TGTGCCAGCAGCAGTTACACTGAAGCTTTCTTT.

The chain recombines TRBV11-1 with TRBJ2-5; unclear D gene. Per germline, CDR1 SGHAT and CDR2 FQDESV (reference sequence). The V and J ends lost 4 bases and 5 bases respectively, with 26 bases between them. This CDR3 region has 18 residues. The CDR3 nucleotides read TGTGCCAGCAGCTCAAACCAACCCCGGGCGCTCGGTACGGAGACCCAGTACTTC. This codes for CASSSNQPRALGTETQYF.

About this clone itself: A junction end diverges from the germline sequence, so it may reflect a read error. The CDR3 DNA reads as TGTGCTAGCAGCTTAGGCGGGACTAGCGGAAGTGAGCAGTTCTTC. Translation gives CASSLGGTSGSEQFF. The gene calls are TRBV7-7 and TRBJ2-1, with 11 nucleotides matching TRBD2. This CDR3 comprises 15 residues. Germline V gives CDR1 SSHAT, CDR2 FNYEAQ (reference sequence).